This T cell receptor (beta chain) derives from a study of OX40 agonist ivuxolimab in advanced cancers. This table comes from immunoSEQ multiplex PCR, and its TCRdb copy is limited to in-frame clones, with some not included. The table includes tens of thousands of clones, approximately 90% detected once. The sample consisted of CD4+ or CD8+ T cells sorted from blood, taken in a trial of the OX40 agonist ivuxolimab. This clonotype was obtained from an adult with an advanced solid tumor such as melanoma, head and neck, liver or kidney cancer.

The CDR3 coding sequence is TGTGCCAGCAGTCTTCTTATTGGACAGGGGGCCGAGGACAATGAGCAGTTCTTC. Translation: CASSLLIGQGAEDNEQFF. V and J are TRBV2 and TRBJ2-1, with 11 bases aligning to TRBD1. Germline V gene sequence: CDR1 SNHLY, CDR2 FYNNEI. With V trimmed by 5 bases and J by 5 bases, 14 bases remained unmatched. This CDR3 has 18 amino acids.